This is a list of T cell receptor beta chains from one sample in a study of blood T cell repertoires in COVID-19. Here immunoSEQ multiplex PCR was the method, and the copy in TCRdb shows in-frame clones only, minus some. This sample has some 70,000 clones, with around nine tenths found just once. Sequenced material: peripheral blood. The receptor source for this set is a man aged 65 to 85 with active or convalescent COVID-19. Each CDR3 is given with its conserved first and last residue. D genes are given only for firm matches. Size is stated for part of the rows, as once, few or many counts, or as a class when the clone is expanded.

j_call: TRBJ2-7; d_call: TRBD2; clone_size: -; v_call: TRBV4-2; cdr3_aa: CASSQDLAGTYEQYF; cdr3_nt: TGTGCCAGCAGCCAAGATTTAGCGGGAACGTACGAGCAGTACTTC
j_call: TRBJ2-3; d_call: -; clone_size: -; v_call: TRBV11-3; cdr3_aa: CASRAGQTSTDTQYF; cdr3_nt: TGTGCCAGCAGAGCCGGACAGACCAGCACAGATACGCAGTATTTT
j_call: TRBJ2-6; d_call: -; clone_size: once; v_call: TRBV3-1/TRBV3-2; cdr3_aa: CASSHNNVLTF; cdr3_nt: TGTGCCAGCAGCCACAACAACGTCCTGACTTTC
j_call: TRBJ1-6; d_call: TRBD1; clone_size: -; v_call: TRBV6-5; cdr3_aa: CASSTRQGHNSPLHF; cdr3_nt: TGTGCCAGCAGTACTCGACAGGGGCATAATTCACCCCTCCACTTT
j_call: TRBJ2-5; d_call: -; clone_size: -; v_call: TRBV5-4; cdr3_aa: CASRGTPSGETQYF; cdr3_nt: TGTGCCAGCAGGGGGACTCCCTCCGGGGAGACCCAGTACTTC
j_call: TRBJ2-5; d_call: -; clone_size: -; v_call: TRBV24-1; cdr3_aa: CATSDSRDTPQETQYF; cdr3_nt: TGTGCCACCAGTGACTCCCGGGACACCCCCCAAGAGACCCAGTACTTC
j_call: TRBJ2-1; d_call: -; clone_size: -; v_call: TRBV5-1; cdr3_aa: CASSRVGGGYNEQFF; cdr3_nt: TGCGCCAGCAGCCGGGTCGGTGGTGGGTACAATGAGCAGTTCTTC
j_call: TRBJ1-5; d_call: -; clone_size: few; v_call: TRBV6-2/TRBV6-3; cdr3_aa: CASSPGNGPQHF; cdr3_nt: TGTGCCAGCAGCCCCGGTAACGGGCCCCAGCATTTT
j_call: TRBJ2-1; d_call: TRBD2; clone_size: -; v_call: TRBV7-2; cdr3_aa: CASSLSSGSYNEQFF; cdr3_nt: TGTGCCAGCAGCTTATCTAGCGGCTCCTACAATGAGCAGTTCTTC
j_call: TRBJ1-3; d_call: -; clone_size: -; v_call: TRBV11-2; cdr3_aa: CASSPHNSGNTIYF; cdr3_nt: TGTGCCAGCAGCCCCCACAACTCTGGAAACACCATATATTTT
j_call: TRBJ2-1; d_call: -; clone_size: -; v_call: TRBV10-2; cdr3_aa: CASSRTPYNEQFF; cdr3_nt: TGCGCCAGCAGTCGGACTCCGTACAATGAGCAGTTCTTC
j_call: TRBJ2-1; d_call: TRBD2; clone_size: -; v_call: TRBV19; cdr3_aa: CASSPSVSSGGRAEQFF; cdr3_nt: TGTGCCAGTAGTCCGTCGGTGTCTAGCGGGGGCCGGGCTGAGCAGTTCTTC
j_call: TRBJ1-1; d_call: TRBD1; clone_size: -; v_call: TRBV7-6; cdr3_aa: CASSLDDRVGTEAFF; cdr3_nt: TGTGCCAGCAGCTTAGACGACAGGGTGGGCACTGAAGCTTTCTTT
j_call: TRBJ2-2; d_call: TRBD2; clone_size: -; v_call: TRBV4-1; cdr3_aa: CASSQDSGRANGELFF; cdr3_nt: TGCGCCAGCAGCCAAGACAGCGGGAGGGCCAACGGGGAGCTGTTTTTT
j_call: TRBJ2-7; d_call: -; clone_size: -; v_call: TRBV11-2; cdr3_aa: CASSLDPDFYEQYF; cdr3_nt: TGTGCCAGCAGCTTAGACCCCGACTTCTACGAGCAGTACTTC
j_call: TRBJ2-1; d_call: TRBD2; clone_size: -; v_call: TRBV15; cdr3_aa: CATSRVKRLAGYNEQFF; cdr3_nt: TGTGCCACCAGCAGAGTAAAGAGACTAGCGGGGTACAATGAGCAGTTCTTC